The present T cell receptor (beta chain) was sequenced within a study of T cell clones after liver transplantation. About the study: Post-transplant blood was tracked for graft-donor-reactive T cell clones identified in a pre-transplant mixed lymphocyte reaction. As an antigen-independent comparator, third-party-reactive TCRbeta sequences came from pre-transplant mixed lymphocyte reactions. Findings of the study overall: In 5 of 8 subjects, circulating graft-donor-reactive CD4 TCRbeta sequences fell significantly after transplant.

Generated by immunoSEQ multiplex PCR, the TCRdb table keeps only in-frame clones and is missing some. The table shows over 14,000 clones, with less than 85% occurring only once. The germline V gene encodes CDR1 MGHRA and CDR2 YSYEKL. The CDR3 is 15 amino acids. Trimming left V 0 bases short and J 3 bases short, with 9 bases between. This clone showed up just once. Its specificity is unknown. This receptor was taken from a human patient who received a liver transplant. Some T cells may be provided by the graft donor. The V gene is TRBV4-1, the J gene TRBJ2-1, with unresolved D. The input for sequencing was CD8+ T cells from blood, taken roughly 50 months after liver transplant. DNA for the CDR3: TGCGCCAGCAGCCAAGAAAGGGCAGGCTACAATGAGCAGTTCTTC. This encodes CASSQERAGYNEQFF.